A selection of T cell receptor beta chains follows, all from one sample in a study of blood T cell repertoires in COVID-19. Assay used: immunoSEQ multiplex PCR; TCRdb lists only in-frame clones, some missing. This sample yields some 200,000 clones, of which 70% to 90% are seen a single time; less than 8% belongs to the top ten. Sequenced sample: peripheral blood. The receptors shown here come from a woman between 50 and 59 years old with active or convalescent COVID-19. Each CDR3 is given with its conserved first and last residue. D genes are given only for firm matches. Only part of the rows carry a size: once, few, many, or a class if the clone is expanded.

d_call | clone_size | j_call | v_call | cdr3_aa | cdr3_nt
. | . | TRBJ1-2 | TRBV28 | CASSLYGGDYGYTF | TGTGCCAGCAGTTTATACGGGGGGGACTATGGCTACACCTTC
. | . | TRBJ1-5 | TRBV6-5 | CASSRRGGDQPQHF | TGTGCCAGCAGCCGCCGAGGGGGTGATCAGCCCCAGCATTTT
TRBD2 | few | TRBJ2-4 | TRBV2 | CASSEAPGGGKNIQYF | TGTGCCAGCAGTGAAGCCCCTGGGGGGGGCAAAAACATTCAGTACTTC
TRBD2 | . | TRBJ2-1 | TRBV6-6 | CASSRSGGLNEQFF | TGTGCCAGCAGTCGATCGGGAGGTCTCAATGAGCAGTTCTTC
. | . | TRBJ1-4 | TRBV6-5 | CASSRGGAEKLFF | TGTGCCAGCAGCCGAGGGGGGGCTGAAAAACTGTTTTTT
. | . | TRBJ1-6 | TRBV15 | CATSSTRDGGSPLHF | TGTGCCACCAGCAGTACTCGTGACGGCGGTTCACCCCTCCACTTT
TRBD1 | . | TRBJ1-5 | TRBV27 | CASSFLRTGGSNQPQHF | TGTGCCAGCAGTTTCCTTCGGACAGGGGGAAGTAATCAGCCCCAGCATTTT
. | . | TRBJ2-7 | TRBV2 | CASWHGWPSYEQYF | TGTGCCAGCTGGCATGGCTGGCCGTCCTACGAGCAGTACTTC
. | . | TRBJ2-6 | TRBV5-6 | CASSLGPGSGANVLTF | TGTGCCAGCAGCCTGGGCCCAGGGTCTGGGGCCAACGTCCTGACTTTC
. | . | TRBJ2-1 | TRBV6-9 | CASRGLTYNEQFF | TGTGCCAGCAGGGGGCTAACCTACAATGAGCAGTTCTTC
. | . | TRBJ2-5 | TRBV12-2 | CASRLAQAGGRVLLQETQYF | TGTGCAAGTCGCTTAGCCCAAGCGGGGGGGCGCGTTCTTCTTCAAGAGACCCAGTACTTC
. | once | TRBJ2-2 | TRBV2 | CASSAQGIITGELFF | TGTGCCAGCAGTGCACAGGGTATAATCACCGGGGAGCTGTTTTTT
. | . | TRBJ2-7 | TRBV29-1 | CSVESGTSLQYF | TGCAGCGTTGAGTCGGGGACATCACTCCAGTACTTC
TRBD1 | . | TRBJ1-2 | TRBV5-1 | CASSLGGTGGGHGYTF | TGCGCCAGCAGCCTCGGAGGAACAGGGGGCGGACATGGCTACACCTTC
. | . | TRBJ1-2 | TRBV7-9 | CASSVGGSYGYTF | TGTGCCAGCAGCGTCGGGGGGTCCTATGGCTACACCTTC
TRBD1 | . | TRBJ1-5 | TRBV7-2 | CASSLGGQGGNQPQHF | TGTGCCAGCAGCTTAGGGGGACAGGGTGGTAATCAGCCCCAGCATTTT
TRBD1 | . | TRBJ1-5 | TRBV5-1 | CASSRNGDSDQPQHF | TGCGCCAGCAGCCGGAATGGGGACAGTGATCAGCCCCAGCATTTT
. | . | TRBJ2-1 | TRBV6-2/TRBV6-3 | CASSYSGTSSYNEQFF | TGTGCCAGCAGTTACTCTGGCACTAGCTCCTACAATGAGCAGTTCTTC
. | . | TRBJ1-2 | TRBV28 | CASSLGREGYGYTF | TGTGCCAGCAGCCTCGGCCGGGAGGGATATGGCTACACCTTC
TRBD1 | . | TRBJ1-4 | TRBV30 | CAWRQGQNEKLFF | TGTGCCTGGAGGCAGGGACAGAATGAAAAACTGTTTTTT
. | . | TRBJ2-5 | TRBV6-5 | CASTPPGGDRGTQYF | TGTGCCAGCACCCCACCCGGCGGGGACCGAGGGACCCAGTACTTC
. | once | TRBJ1-2 | TRBV19 | CASSIDVSGFYGYTF | TGTGCCAGTAGTATAGACGTTTCAGGATTCTATGGCTACACCTTC
TRBD1 | . | TRBJ1-1 | TRBV5-4 | CASSNGQGDTEAFF | TGTGCCAGCAGCAATGGACAGGGTGACACTGAAGCTTTCTTT
TRBD2 | once | TRBJ2-3 | TRBV24-1 | CATSGTSGGEGDTQYF | TGTGCCACCAGTGGGACTAGCGGGGGGGAAGGAGATACGCAGTATTTT
. | . | TRBJ1-4 | TRBV5-6 | CASSLGVRGEKLFF | TGTGCCAGCAGCCTAGGCGTCAGGGGTGAAAAACTGTTTTTT
. | . | TRBJ2-7 | TRBV4-1 | CASSSPPVYEQYF | TGCGCCAGCAGCTCCCCTCCGGTCTACGAGCAGTACTTC
. | . | TRBJ1-6 | TRBV27 | CASSWGGTDGGGSLHF | TGTGCCAGCAGTTGGGGGGGGACGGATGGAGGAGGCTCCCTCCACTTT
TRBD1 | . | TRBJ1-3 | TRBV7-2 | CASSLVSGGTGGNTIYF | TGTGCCAGCAGCTTAGTAAGCGGCGGGACAGGGGGAAACACCATATATTTT
. | . | TRBJ2-2 | TRBV18 | CASSHQKNTGELFF | TGTGCCAGCTCACATCAGAAAAACACCGGGGAGCTGTTTTTT